This TCR beta chain originates from a study of T cell responses to AZD1222 COVID-19 vaccine. Study-wide findings and caveats: At baseline, seropositivity was found in only five or six AZD1222 recipients. A rise in Spike-specific TCR breadth and depth followed two AZD1222 doses.

Pooled samples include second doses given at about 4 or 12 weeks. The ends were cut back, 4 bases at V and 0 bases at J, with 8 bases in the middle. CDR3 length equals 14 residues. Germline V gives CDR1 ENHRY, CDR2 SYGVKD. Clones were sequenced by immunoSEQ multiplex PCR, and TCRdb holds only the in-frame ones, with some missing. The sample includes 100,000 to 140,000 clones, 75% to 95% seen only once; the top ten take less than 7.5%. With respect to this clone: No antigen is known for it.

This chain uses TRBV10-3 with TRBJ2-3; D not resolved. The sequence was collected from an adult who received the AZD1222 COVID-19 vaccine. This sample comprised peripheral blood, obtained 28 days after the second AZD1222 dose. The CDR3 coding sequence is TGTGCCATCAGTGGAGCGTTTAGCACAGATACGCAGTATTTT. Its protein is CAISGAFSTDTQYF.